This entry concerns a single TCR beta chain. No antigen is known for it. Base qualities are not recorded, but no much larger clone differs from it by a single base. To sequence the TCRbeta CDR3 region, genomic DNA was isolated from the sorted cells. The immunoSEQ Assay was used to sequence the TCRbeta CDR3 regions. TCRdb obtained this table from immuneACCESS and retained in-frame rearrangements with V and J assigned. These tables miss some clones; where compared with another copy, unresolved V genes account for less than half of the shortfall, and the remainder is unexplained. The sample has some 60,000 clones on record, 86% of them singletons. The top ten clones comprise 3.5% to 5% of the sample. The germline V gene supplies CDR1 SNHLY and CDR2 FYNNEI. A distance of 4 bases separates the germline ends of V and J, which lose 5 bases and 0 bases respectively. From its cysteine to its phenylalanine, the CDR3 spans 12 amino acids. Only CDR3 DNA remains: 36 bases, in frame from the first base.

Patients with a history of autoimmune disease or receiving systemic immunosuppression were excluded from the trial. Peripheral blood for TCR sequencing was drawn from every dose cohort at baseline, at cycle 4 day 1 and at cycle 7 day 1. The samples were taken from a phase I, first-in-human, multicenter, open-label dose-escalation trial of ivuxolimab. Adults with locally advanced or metastatic head and neck squamous cell, hepatocellular, melanoma or renal cell carcinoma were enrolled in the trial. CD4+ and CD8+ T cells were sorted separately from peripheral blood before TCR sequencing. This entry comes from a study of OX40 agonist ivuxolimab in advanced cancers. Turning to the overall study: Ivuxolimab was an agonistic, fully human IgG2 monoclonal antibody directed against OX40 (CD134), a costimulatory receptor. Intravenous ivuxolimab was administered to patients every 2 weeks at six dose levels: 0.01, 0.1, 0.3, 1.5, 3 and 10 mg/kg. Among the roughly 52 dose-escalation patients, roughly 20 had hepatocellular carcinoma, roughly 15 melanoma, 9 renal cell carcinoma and 9 head and neck cancer. A male proportion of 82.7% and a mean age of 60 years, ranging from about 20 to 79, were recorded for the dose-escalation cohort. Patients were allowed to have had prior anti-PD-1, anti-PD-L1 or anti-CTLA-4 therapy, and 30% to 40% of the dose-escalation patients had been treated with checkpoint inhibitors. Partial responses were achieved by three dose-escalation patients, of whom one had hepatocellular carcinoma and two had cutaneous melanoma. The point of sequencing TCRbeta in the periphery was to test whether ivuxolimab changed TCR sequence diversity and drove clonal T-cell expansion. The paper describes the monotherapy dose-escalation part (N = 52 patients) of the phase I trial of ivuxolimab. Overall study results and their limits: At doses of 0.1 to 3.0 mg/kg, clonal expansion of both CD4+ and CD8+ T cells in blood was seen between baseline and week 6. In the 0.1-3.0 mg/kg groups, partial responders had among the lowest normalized peripheral clonal expansion, particularly in CD8+ T cells. Low levels of normalized T-cell clonal expansion were also seen in some patients who did not respond. After ivuxolimab, CD8+ T cells had more expanded clones than CD4+ T cells on average. Antigen specificity was not determined for the clonally expanded peripheral T cells.

The TCR comes from an adult with an advanced solid tumor such as melanoma, head and neck, liver or kidney cancer. This material consisted of CD4+ or CD8+ T cells sorted from blood, taken in a trial of the OX40 agonist ivuxolimab. The sequence is built from TRBV2 and TRBJ1-2, with the D gene call left open. The sequenced DNA: TGTGCCAGCAGTCGCGCTAACTATGGCTACACCTTC. Its translation reads: CASSRANYGYTF.